One and the same sample provided the 30 T cell receptor beta chains below, sequenced in a study of blood T cell repertoires in COVID-19. Sequencing used immunoSEQ multiplex PCR; TCRdb keeps in-frame clones, though not all of them. Of roughly 570,000 clones detected, 85% to 90% appear once; the ten largest clones hold around 7.8%. Sequencing input: peripheral blood. Receptor source: a woman aged 45-65 years with COVID-19, enrolled during active disease.

V is TRBV27 and J is TRBJ2-7; D may be TRBD2 (7 bases). The CDR3 covers 13 residues. Trimming took 8 bases from V and 7 from J, leaving 18 bases between them. Looked up from germline, CDR1 is MNHEY and CDR2 is SMNVEV (reference sequence). The CDR3 bases are TGTGCCAGCCGGGGGGCAGGGGAAGGTGAGCAGTACTTC. It encodes CASRGAGEGEQYF.

The CDR3 DNA reads TGCGCCAGCAGCCGGGGGGGCTATGACAGGGCCCACGAAGCTTTCTTT. This sequence encodes CASSRGGYDRAHEAFF. This chain joins TRBV5-1 and TRBJ1-1, with TRBD1 matching 7 bases. Germline assignment: CDR1 SGHRS and CDR2 YFSETQ. With 4 bases clipped from V and 8 bases from J, the junction kept 17 bases outside the gene matches. This CDR3 has 16 amino acids. Full variable domain (remainder filled in from reference TRBV5-1 and TRBJ1-1): KAGVTQTPRYLIKTRGQQVTLSCSPISGHRSVSWYQQTPGQGLQFLFEYFSETQRNKGNFPGRFSGRQFSNSRSEMNVSTLELGDSALYLCASSRGGYDRAHEAFFGQGTRLTVV.

CDR3 sequence reads: CASTPSTDTQYF. In DNA form, the CDR3 reads TGTGCCAGCACCCCAAGCACAGATACGCAGTATTTT. V and J are TRBV5-5 and TRBJ2-3; D is unclear. Trimming took off 6 bases at V and 0 bases at J, with 5 bases between the two ends. Germline V gene lookup returns CDR1 SGHKS and CDR2 YYEKEE (reference sequence). The CDR3 consists of 12 residues.

The chain recombines TRBV7-9 with TRBJ1-1; 7 nucleotides align to TRBD1. The CDR3 is made up of 15 amino acids. J was trimmed by 3 bases and V by 5 bases; bases with no gene match: 9. The germline V gene encodes CDR1 SEHNR and CDR2 FQNEAQ (reference sequence). DNA of the CDR3: TGTGCCAGCAGCAGCTACAGGGGAAGGGACACTGAAGCTTTCTTT. Amino acids: CASSSYRGRDTEAFF.

The gene calls are TRBV21-1 and TRBJ1-5. TRBV21-1 is an annotated pseudogene. This CDR3 has 16 amino acids. The CDR3 loop is CASSKGKRRLNQPQHF. CDR3 DNA: TGTGCCAGCAGCAAAGGGAAGAGGAGACTAAATCAGCCCCAGCATTTT.

This clone has a single count. The rearrangement uses TRBV4-1 and TRBJ1-1; unclear D gene. The CDR3 sequence is 16 residues long. Looked up from germline, CDR1 is MGHRA and CDR2 is YSYEKL. V gave up 2 bases and J gave up 0 bases, with 13 bases separating them. The CDR3 loop is CASSQPPSAMNTEAFF. The CDR3 DNA follows: TGCGCCAGCAGCCAACCCCCCTCAGCGATGAACACTGAAGCTTTCTTT.

This clone was found a few times. This chain joins TRBV27 and TRBJ1-1; D perhaps matches TRBD1 (6 bases). Germline CDR1 reads MNHEY; CDR2 reads SMNVEV (reference sequence). The CDR3 consists of 12 residues. With 5 bases removed from V and 10 bases from J, the gap between germline ends came to 14 bases. The CDR3 protein is CASSPSTGAAFF. The CDR3 DNA follows: TGTGCCAGCAGTCCCTCGACAGGAGCAGCTTTCTTT.

The CDR3 reads CASSRRGSFNTEAFF. CDR3 nucleotides: TGTGCCAGCAGCCGCCGAGGAAGTTTCAACACTGAAGCTTTCTTT. The J gene is TRBJ1-1, the V gene TRBV5-5; D gene unclear. Germline-derived CDR1 and CDR2 are SGHKS and YYEKEE (reference sequence). V shed 4 bases and J shed 2 bases, with 15 bases lying between them. The CDR3 contains 15 residues. The whole variable domain, filled in from reference TRBV5-5 and TRBJ1-1, reads DAGVTQSPTHLIKTRGQQVTLRCSPISGHKSVSWYQQVLGQGPQFIFQYYEKEERGRGNFPDRFSARQFPNYSSELNVNALLLGDSALYLCASSRRGSFNTEAFFGQGTRLTVV.

In this sample, this clone turned up once. The rearrangement links TRBV6-4 to TRBJ2-1, with D tentatively TRBD2 (5 bases). The length of the CDR3 is 12 residues. Trimming stripped 6 bases from V and 9 bases from J, with 12 bases between. Germline V gene data show CDR1 as MRHNA and CDR2 as SNTAGT. CDR3 nucleotides: TGTGCCAGCAGGGAAGGGAGAGGTGAGCAGTTCTTC. Translating gives CASREGRGEQFF.

As DNA, the CDR3 is TGTGCCAGCAGCTTGGAAGGAGATAGAGAGACCCAGTACTTC. Translation: CASSLEGDRETQYF. The chain is built from TRBV5-4 and TRBJ2-5; D not resolved. Germline lookup yields CDR1 SGHNT and CDR2 YYREEE (reference sequence). Trimming removed 0 bases at V and 4 bases at J, with 10 bases between. The CDR3 consists of 14 residues.

The chain has TRBV19 and TRBJ1-2; 9 nucleotides match TRBD1. The CDR3 has 17 residues. Germline CDR1 LNHDA, CDR2 SQIVND (reference sequence). V trimming: 5 bases; J trimming: 7 bases; junction bases outside the gene matches: 17. CDR3 in amino acids: CASSFSGTGSRGSGYTF. The CDR3 DNA reads as TGTGCCAGTAGTTTCTCCGGGACAGGGAGCAGGGGGAGTGGCTACACCTTC.

This chain links TRBV5-6 with TRBJ2-3; maybe TRBD2 (5 bases). This CDR3 region has 19 residues. Germline CDR1 is SGHDT and CDR2 is YYEEEE. V was shortened by 0 bases and J by 0 bases, with 20 bases between the two germline ends. CDR3 DNA sequence: TGTGCCAGCAGCTTGGCCTGGTGGACTTCAACTACTAGCACAGATACGCAGTATTTT. Its protein is CASSLAWWTSTTSTDTQYF.

The chain recombines TRBV24-1 with TRBJ1-1; possible D gene TRBD1, 5 bases. Per the germline V gene, CDR1 is KGHDR and CDR2 is SFDVKD. Between the trimmed V and J ends, which lost 12 bases and 7 bases, there was a span of 17 bases. The CDR3 length is 12 residues. In nucleotides, the CDR3 is TGTGCCTCCGACGGGGGGGACGGTGAAGCTTTCTTT. This encodes CASDGGDGEAFF.

Turning to this clone: Within the sample, other DNA sequences also encode this same CDR3. The CDR3 DNA reads as TGTGCCAGTAGTATCGGAGCTATGAACACTGAAGCTTTCTTT. Its protein product is CASSIGAMNTEAFF. The rearrangement joins TRBV19 to TRBJ1-1, with unresolved D. Germline V gene data show CDR1 as LNHDA and CDR2 as SQIVND (reference sequence). The CDR3 is 14 residues long. With 3 bases removed from V and 0 bases from J, the gap between germline ends came to 8 bases.

This chain connects TRBV7-9 to TRBJ1-1; a possible D gene is TRBD1 (5 bases). The V end was cut by 3 bases, the J end by 8 bases, with 10 bases between. The CDR3 sequence is 12 residues long. Germline assignment: CDR1 SEHNR and CDR2 FQNEAQ (reference sequence). CDR3 amino acids: CASSFRQGEAFF. CDR3 DNA sequence: TGTGCCAGCAGCTTTCGCCAGGGAGAAGCTTTCTTT.

J is TRBJ1-3 and V is TRBV27, with D unclear. The CDR3 is 13 amino acids. V was shortened by 2 bases and J by 10 bases, with 12 bases between the two germline ends. Germline V CDR1 and CDR2: MNHEY, SMNVEV (reference sequence). CDR3 amino acids: CASSLTLGQTIYF. The CDR3, as DNA: TGTGCCAGCAGTTTAACCCTAGGCCAAACCATATATTTT.

The chain has TRBV15 and TRBJ1-2; 9 bases fit TRBD1. Germline CDR1 and CDR2: LNHNV and YYDKDF (reference sequence). The CDR3 is 16 residues long. J lost 4 bases, V lost 3 bases, and 9 bases had no gene match. The CDR3, as DNA: TGTGCCACCAGCAGCCGTTCGGGGGACAGGGCCTATGGCTACACCTTC. Its protein is CATSSRSGDRAYGYTF.

CDR3 amino acids: CASSSTQGAVWVTEAFF. CDR3 sequence (DNA): TGTGCCAGTAGTTCGACCCAGGGGGCGGTTTGGGTCACTGAAGCTTTCTTT. This sequence joins TRBV19 and TRBJ1-1, with 8 bases matching TRBD1. The CDR3 loop spans 17 amino acids. Trimming cost V 5 bases and J 4 bases; bases outside gene matches: 15. The germline V gene encodes CDR1 LNHDA and CDR2 SQIVND (reference sequence).

CDR3: CASSQDFPPGAGELFF. The DNA for the CDR3 is TGTGCCAGCAGCCAAGATTTCCCCCCGGGAGCCGGGGAGCTGTTTTTT. V is TRBV3-1 (or the pseudogene TRBV3-2) and J is TRBJ2-2, with TRBD2 as a possible D gene (6 bases). The CDR3 has 16 amino acids. Per the germline V gene, CDR1 is LGHDT and CDR2 is YNNKEL (reference sequence). V lost 0 bases and J 6 bases, leaving 14 bases between the germline ends.

In its sample, this clone was seen a few times. The rearrangement uses TRBV2 and TRBJ1-1, with TRBD1 matching 7 bases. Germline values: CDR1 SNHLY, CDR2 FYNNEI. With 6 bases clipped from V and 6 bases from J, the junction kept 7 bases outside the gene matches. The CDR3 is 13 residues long. In nucleotides, the CDR3 is TGTGCCAGCAGCGTACAGGGGTTGGCTGAAGCTTTCTTT. Residues: CASSVQGLAEAFF.

This chain joins TRBV29-1 and TRBJ1-2; D ambiguous. The V gene lost 2 bases and the J gene lost 6 bases, with 16 bases spanning the gap. This CDR3 is built from 14 residues. Germline assignment: CDR1 SQVTM and CDR2 ANQGSEA. CDR3 amino acids: CSVETGIWQDGYTF. As DNA, the CDR3 is TGCAGCGTTGAAACCGGTATTTGGCAGGATGGCTACACCTTC.

The V call is TRBV27, the J call TRBJ2-2; D unresolved. The CDR3 covers 13 residues. Per the germline V gene, CDR1 is MNHEY and CDR2 is SMNVEV (reference sequence). V shed 2 bases and J shed 7 bases, with 8 bases lying between them. CDR3 DNA: TGTGCCAGCAGTTTAGCTTACGGCGGGGAGCTGTTTTTT. It is translated as CASSLAYGGELFF.

The chain combines TRBV12-3 or TRBV12-4 with TRBJ1-4; D possibly corresponds to TRBD1 (6 bases). CDR3 length: 13 residues. Trimming stripped 4 bases from V and 11 bases from J, with 14 bases between. The CDR3 region is CASSSSGVGKLFF. DNA of the CDR3: TGTGCCAGCAGTTCATCAGGGGTCGGGAAACTGTTTTTT.

V and J are TRBV19 and TRBJ2-7, with D perhaps TRBD2 (6 bases). This CDR3 is built from 17 residues. Trimming removed 3 bases at V and 2 bases at J, with 20 bases between. CDR1 is LNHDA, CDR2 SQIVND, per germline (reference sequence). CDR3 coding DNA: TGTGCCAGTAGTATCTCCGGCGGGAATGTGGGGACCTACGAGCAGTACTTC. Its translation is CASSISGGNVGTYEQYF. Together with reference TRBV19 and TRBJ2-7, the CDR3 gives the full variable domain: DGGITQSPKYLFRKEGQNVTLSCEQNLNHDAMYWYRQDPGQGLRLIYYSQIVNDFQKGDIAEGYSVSREKKESFPLTVTSAQKNPTAFYLCASSISGGNVGTYEQYFGPGTRLTVT.

The chain carries TRBV19 and TRBJ1-1; 8 bases are a match to TRBD1. This CDR3 has 16 amino acids. Trimming took 2 bases from V and 1 from J; bases not matched to a gene: 6. Germline V gives CDR1 LNHDA, CDR2 SQIVND (reference sequence). In DNA form, the CDR3 reads TGTGCCAGTAGTATAAACAGGGGGTTCGCGAACACTGAAGCTTTCTTT. This sequence encodes CASSINRGFANTEAFF.

The chain recombines TRBV6-5 with TRBJ1-3; D remains ambiguous. Trimming removed 5 bases at V and 0 bases at J, with 11 bases between. Looked up from germline, CDR1 is MNHEY and CDR2 is SVGAGI. CDR3 length: 15 amino acids. DNA of the CDR3: TGTGCCAGCAGTAGAGGCAGCCTCTCTGGAAACACCATATATTTT. This codes for CASSRGSLSGNTIYF.

The chain joins TRBV19 to TRBJ1-3; 11 positions agree with TRBD1. This CDR3 spans 16 amino acids. Trimming at V came to 3 bases and at J to 1 base, leaving 2 bases not matched to a gene. Germline V gene sequence: CDR1 LNHDA, CDR2 SQIVND (reference sequence). The CDR3 bases are TGTGCCAGTAGTATTTGGGACAGGGGGTCTGGAAACACCATATATTTT. Translating gives CASSIWDRGSGNTIYF.

The chain employs TRBV10-2 and TRBJ2-5, with 8 bases that match TRBD1. Trimming at V came to 3 bases and at J to 5 bases, leaving 5 bases not matched to a gene. Per the germline V gene, CDR1 is WSHSY and CDR2 is SAAADI. The CDR3 contains 14 residues. The CDR3 DNA follows: TGCGCCAGCAGTGAACAGGGGGGCGGTGAGACCCAGTACTTC. This translates into CASSEQGGGETQYF.

This chain links TRBV13 with TRBJ1-2; D is undetermined. With 0 bases removed from V and 5 bases from J, the gap between germline ends came to 13 bases. The CDR3 runs 15 residues. Germline loops: CDR1 PRHDT, CDR2 FYEKMQ (reference sequence). Here the CDR3 DNA reads TGTGCCAGCAGCTTAGGCCGTGGCGGTAAATATGGCTACACCTTC. This encodes CASSLGRGGKYGYTF.

The chain uses TRBV6-2 or TRBV6-3 and TRBJ1-5, with 7 bases lining up with TRBD1. Germline V gene data show CDR1 as MNHEY and CDR2 as SVGEGT. The CDR3 has 15 residues. V trimming: 5 bases; J trimming: 2 bases; junction bases outside the gene matches: 6. CDR3 DNA: TGTGCCAGCAGTGCGGGACAGCTTGGCAATCAGCCCCAGCATTTT. Its translation: CASSAGQLGNQPQHF.